Described below is a single TCR beta chain sequence and its context. These data are taken from a study of control samples from healthy donors and cancer patients. Clones were read by immunoSEQ multiplex PCR, and TCRdb kept only the in-frame ones, dropping some. The table records over 100,000 clones, about 91% of them present only once. The source is a man aged 35-49 years in good health. Source material: blood.

CDR3 sequence reads: CASSYVPGLTPVKLFF. The CDR3 nucleotides read TGTGCCAGCAGCTATGTTCCGGGACTAACACCCGTCAAACTGTTTTTT. The V call is TRBV7-9, the J call TRBJ1-4; a weak D match, TRBD1 (5 bases). CDR3 length: 16 amino acids. V was cut by 4 bases and J by 11 bases, with 23 bases left in between. The germline V gene encodes CDR1 SEHNR and CDR2 FQNEAQ (reference sequence).